This T cell receptor (beta chain) was recorded in a study of OX40 agonist ivuxolimab in advanced cancers. Context from the whole study: Ivuxolimab was a fully human IgG2 agonistic monoclonal antibody targeting the costimulatory receptor OX40 (CD134). Partial responses were achieved by three dose-escalation patients, of whom one had hepatocellular carcinoma and two had cutaneous melanoma. The point of sequencing TCRbeta in the periphery was to test whether ivuxolimab changed TCR sequence diversity and drove clonal T-cell expansion. Patients were allowed to have had prior anti-PD-1, anti-PD-L1 or anti-CTLA-4 therapy, and around 40% of the dose-escalation patients had previously received checkpoint inhibitors. In the dose-escalation cohort, 82.7% of patients were male, and the mean age was approximately 60 years, with a range of about 23 to 85. The paper reports the monotherapy dose-escalation portion (N of about 52 patients) of the phase I ivuxolimab trial. Of the approximately 53 patients in dose escalation, some 19 had hepatocellular carcinoma, around 15 had melanoma, 9 had renal cell carcinoma and 9 had head and neck cancer. Intravenous ivuxolimab was administered to patients every 2 weeks at six dose levels: 0.01, 0.1, 0.3, 1.5, 3 and 10 mg/kg. What the study reported, not specific to this receptor: At doses from 0.1 to 3.0 mg/kg, clonal expansion was seen in both CD4+ and CD8+ blood T cells between baseline and week 6. In the 0.1-3.0 mg/kg groups, partial responders had among the lowest normalized peripheral clonal expansion, particularly in CD8+ T cells. After ivuxolimab, CD8+ T cells had more expanded clones than CD4+ T cells on average. Low levels of normalized T-cell clonal expansion were also seen in some patients who did not respond. Which antigens the clonally expanded peripheral T cells were specific for was not determined.

The trial excluded patients who had a history of autoimmune disease or who were on systemic immunosuppression. In every dose cohort, peripheral blood was drawn for TCR sequencing at baseline, cycle 4 day 1, and cycle 7 day 1. The samples were drawn from a first-in-human, open-label, multicenter phase I dose-escalation trial of ivuxolimab. Adults with locally advanced or metastatic melanoma, renal cell carcinoma, hepatocellular carcinoma or head and neck squamous cell carcinoma were enrolled in the trial. Before TCR sequencing, CD4+ T cells and CD8+ T cells were sorted from peripheral blood as separate populations. With respect to this clone: This receptor's antigen is unknown. The record has no base qualities; no much larger clone is one base away.

To sequence the TCRbeta CDR3 region, genomic DNA was isolated from the sorted cells. The immunoSEQ Assay was used for sequencing of TCRbeta CDR3 regions. In TCRdb, the immuneACCESS table is reduced to in-frame sequences with V and J assigned. These tables do not hold every clone; where another copy was compared, an unresolved V gene accounts for under half, and the others remain unexplained. For this sample there are approximately 48,000 clones; 85% to 90% appear just once. The top ten clonotypes cover about a tenth of the sample. Including the terminal cysteine and phenylalanine, the CDR3 comprises 13 residues. The only DNA kept is the CDR3, 39 bases in frame from the first base. Here V drops 7 bases and J drops 8 bases, and the junction holds 6 bases not matched to any gene. CDR1 and CDR2 are drawn from the germline V gene (reference sequence): SGHNT, YYREEE.

Here the chain combines TRBV5-4 and TRBJ2-1, and 10 bases in between align with TRBD2. The source material was CD4+ or CD8+ T cells sorted from blood, sampled in a trial of the OX40 agonist ivuxolimab. The clonotype originates from an adult with an advanced solid tumor such as melanoma, head and neck, liver or kidney cancer. CDR3 sequence: CASHSGTSDEQFF. The DNA is as follows: TGTGCCAGCCACTCCGGGACTAGCGATGAGCAGTTCTTC.